Below, 29 T cell receptor beta chains from the same sample are listed, as sequenced in a study of T cell responses to AZD1222 COVID-19 vaccine. Some clones are missing from TCRdb's copy, which holds only in-frame ones; the method was immunoSEQ multiplex PCR. The sample holds around 200,000 clones; 90% to 95% are singletons and the top ten take about 1.5%. The sequencing used peripheral blood, collected 28 days after the second AZD1222 dose. Receptor source: an adult who received the AZD1222 COVID-19 vaccine.

The chain carries TRBV28 and TRBJ1-4, with 7 bases matching TRBD1. Germline loops: CDR1 MDHEN, CDR2 SYDVKM. The CDR3 covers 15 residues. V gave up 4 bases and J gave up 5 bases; unmatched junction bases: 7. For the CDR3, the DNA is TGTGCCAGCAGTTCTCCGACAGGGTTGAATGAAAAACTGTTTTTT. This translates into CASSSPTGLNEKLFF.

The CDR3 protein is CAWTGGGDTQYF. CDR3 nucleotides: TGTGCCTGGACCGGTGGAGGAGATACGCAGTATTTT. The V gene is TRBV30, the J gene TRBJ2-3, with D possibly TRBD2 on 5 matching bases. The V gene lost 4 bases and the J gene lost 5 bases, with 10 bases spanning the gap. CDR3 length: 12 residues. Germline values: CDR1 GTSNPN, CDR2 SVGIG (reference sequence).

The chain has TRBV18 and TRBJ1-2; 11 bases map to TRBD1. Germline trimming cut 3 bases from V and 5 bases from J; bases unmatched to any gene: 8. Germline lookup yields CDR1 KGHSH and CDR2 LQKENI. The CDR3 totals 16 residues. The CDR3 is CASSPRTGGTSYGYTF. The CDR3 DNA reads as TGTGCCAGCTCACCGCGGACAGGGGGCACTTCATATGGCTACACCTTC.

The chain couples TRBV7-2 to TRBJ1-2; TRBD1 matches at 8 bases. Germline assignment: CDR1 SGHTA and CDR2 FQGNSA. Trimming cost V 4 bases and J 7 bases; bases outside gene matches: 5. This CDR3 comprises 13 residues. The CDR3 nucleotides read TGTGCCAGCAGCTCCGGACAGGGAGCTGGCTACACCTTC. Translated, it gives CASSSGQGAGYTF.

This chain joins TRBV24-1 and TRBJ1-1, with D hard to call. Trimming took 9 bases from V and 6 from J, leaving 13 bases between them. CDR3 size: 12 residues. CDR1 and CDR2 (germline): KGHDR, SFDVKD. In nucleotides, the CDR3 is TGTGCCACCCCACTTGATCGCGCTGAAGCTTTCTTT. Amino acids: CATPLDRAEAFF.

The chain has TRBV11-3 and TRBJ2-7; 10 nucleotides agree with TRBD2. The trim removed 6 bases at V and 2 bases at J, leaving 7 bases unmatched. The CDR3 consists of 15 residues. The germline V gene has CDR1 SGHNT and CDR2 YENEEA. The CDR3 DNA sequence: TGTGCCAGCAGGTATGCTAGCGGGGGAACCTACGAGCAGTACTTC. Its translation: CASRYASGGTYEQYF.

The chain combines TRBV11-3 with TRBJ1-1, with 7 bases that match TRBD1. This CDR3 comprises 13 residues. The germline V gene encodes CDR1 SGHNT and CDR2 YENEEA. J gave up 5 bases and V 4 bases, and 4 bases lay outside the gene matches. Here the CDR3 DNA reads TGTGCCAGCAGCTCCGACAGGGAGACTGAAGCTTTCTTT. This gives the protein CASSSDRETEAFF.

The chain joins TRBV6-6 to TRBJ1-5, with 8 bases that match TRBD1. This CDR3 contains 16 residues. CDR1 is MNHNY and CDR2 is SVGAGI in the germline V gene (reference sequence). Trimming took 6 bases from V and 1 from J; bases not matched to a gene: 8. CDR3 sequence reads: CASSPQTGESNQPQHF. CDR3 nucleotide sequence: TGTGCCAGCAGCCCCCAGACAGGGGAAAGCAATCAGCCCCAGCATTTT.

The V call is TRBV7-9, the J call TRBJ2-1; 8 nucleotides align to TRBD1. Germline CDR1 SEHNR, CDR2 FQNEAQ (reference sequence). The trim removed 5 bases at V and 6 bases at J, leaving 6 bases unmatched. This CDR3 is 14 amino acids long. The CDR3 DNA is TGTGCCAGCAGCCCAGGACAGGGAGGCAATGAGCAGTTCTTC. It is translated as CASSPGQGGNEQFF.

This chain joins TRBV5-1 and TRBJ2-1, with D unclear. The CDR3 length is 15 residues. Trimming removed 2 bases at V and 6 bases at J, with 15 bases between. CDR1 and CDR2 (germline): SGHRS, YFSETQ. The CDR3 DNA reads as TGCGCCAGCAGCTTCGGGTCTTACGTCGCCAATGAGCAGTTCTTC. Protein sequence: CASSFGSYVANEQFF.

V usage is TRBV5-4 and J usage is TRBJ2-2; the D gene is possibly TRBD2 (5 bases). V was clipped by 7 bases and J by 5 bases, with 15 bases between them. This CDR3 region has 14 residues. The germline gives CDR1 SGHNT, CDR2 YYREEE (reference sequence). CDR3 DNA sequence: TGTGCCAGCTGCCGGGGTAGCGAGACCGGGGAGCTGTTTTTT. Translated: CASCRGSETGELFF.

The CDR3 loop reads CASSPTTTGELFF. The DNA for the CDR3 is TGTGCCAGCAGCCCTACTACGACCGGGGAGCTGTTTTTT. The chain has TRBV11-2 and TRBJ2-2; no firm D call. There are 13 residues in the CDR3. Germline assignment: CDR1 SGHAT and CDR2 FQNNGV. The V gene lost 5 bases and the J gene lost 5 bases, with 9 bases spanning the gap.

This chain connects TRBV19 to TRBJ1-2; possible D gene TRBD1, 6 bases. The V gene's germline CDR1 is LNHDA and CDR2 SQIVND (reference sequence). V was pared by 5 bases and J by 6 bases, with 13 bases between. The CDR3 runs 13 residues. The CDR3 nucleotides are TGTGCCAGTAGTTCGGACAGAAGTAATGGCTACACCTTC. Encoded protein: CASSSDRSNGYTF. Using reference TRBV19 and TRBJ1-2 for the parts outside the CDR3, the full variable domain is DGGITQSPKYLFRKEGQNVTLSCEQNLNHDAMYWYRQDPGQGLRLIYYSQIVNDFQKGDIAEGYSVSREKKESFPLTVTSAQKNPTAFYLCASSSDRSNGYTFGSGTRLTVV.

The V gene is TRBV19, the J gene TRBJ2-7, with D perhaps matching TRBD2 (5 bases). The CDR3 extends over 14 amino acids. Trimming removed 7 bases at V and 6 bases at J, with 19 bases between. Germline V gene sequence: CDR1 LNHDA, CDR2 SQIVND (reference sequence). Here the CDR3 DNA reads TGTGCCAGTACCACCATCGGAGGATCTGGCGAGCAGTACTTC. Translation: CASTTIGGSGEQYF.

This clone was recorded only once. This sequence joins TRBV6-5 and TRBJ1-1, with a possible D match to TRBD1 (5 bases). The CDR3 extends over 14 amino acids. Germline loops: CDR1 MNHEY, CDR2 SVGAGI. V was clipped by 5 bases and J by 0 bases, with 10 bases between them. CDR3 amino acids: CASSRGLMNTEAFF. For the CDR3, the DNA is TGTGCCAGCAGTCGGGGCCTCATGAACACTGAAGCTTTCTTT.

The V gene is TRBV12-3 or TRBV12-4, the J gene TRBJ2-3, with D unclear. Trimming removed 3 bases at V and 6 bases at J, with 4 bases between. The CDR3 is 11 amino acids. Here the CDR3 DNA reads TGTGCCAGCAGTTTCGCGGATACGCAGTATTTT. The encoded protein is CASSFADTQYF.

The chain combines TRBV28 with TRBJ1-2; 8 positions agree with TRBD1. CDR3 length: 14 residues. J lost 1 base, V lost 4 bases, and 2 bases had no gene match. Looked up from germline, CDR1 is MDHEN and CDR2 is SYDVKM. CDR3: CASSSGQGNYGYTF. The CDR3 coding sequence is TGTGCCAGCAGTTCCGGACAGGGTAACTATGGCTACACCTTC.

CDR3: CASPGTANTGELFF. As DNA, the CDR3 is TGTGCCAGCCCGGGGACAGCGAACACCGGGGAGCTGTTTTTT. This chain links TRBV2 with TRBJ2-2, with 7 bases aligning to TRBD1. The CDR3 covers 14 residues. The V gene end was trimmed by 8 bases and the J gene end by 0 bases; junction bases not matched to a gene: 3. Germline V gene sequence: CDR1 SNHLY, CDR2 FYNNEI. Complete variable domain (other parts from reference TRBV2 and TRBJ2-2): EPEVTQTPSHQVTQMGQEVILRCVPISNHLYFYWYRQILGQKVEFLVSFYNNEISEKSEIFDDQFSVERPDGSNFTLKIRSTKLEDSAMYFCASPGTANTGELFFGEGSRLTVL.

The CDR3 region has the DNA TGTGCCAGCAGCTTGTTACCGCGAGGCGAAAAACTGTTTTTT. Amino acids: CASSLLPRGEKLFF. This chain joins TRBV7-9 and TRBJ1-4, with D uncertain. V lost 3 bases and J 8 bases, leaving 13 bases between the germline ends. CDR3 length: 14 residues. In germline, CDR1 is SEHNR, CDR2 FQNEAQ (reference sequence).

The table lists this clone with a few counts. DNA of the CDR3: TGTGCCACCACCACACCCCCGGGGACTGAAGCTTTCTTT. Translated: CATTTPPGTEAFF. V gene TRBV5-5 combines with J gene TRBJ1-1; D remains ambiguous. This CDR3 region has 13 residues. The V gene's germline CDR1 is SGHKS and CDR2 YYEKEE (reference sequence). The germline V and J ends were trimmed by 9 bases and 5 bases, with 17 bases remaining between them. The full variable domain, completed using reference TRBV5-5 and TRBJ1-1, is DAGVTQSPTHLIKTRGQQVTLRCSPISGHKSVSWYQQVLGQGPQFIFQYYEKEERGRGNFPDRFSARQFPNYSSELNVNALLLGDSALYLCATTTPPGTEAFFGQGTRLTVV.

The rearrangement links TRBV19 to TRBJ1-1; no definite D call. CDR3 length: 10 amino acids. The V gene lost 4 bases and the J gene lost 5 bases, with 2 bases spanning the gap. CDR1 and CDR2 (germline): LNHDA, SQIVND (reference sequence). The CDR3 coding sequence is TGTGCCAGTAGTAGTACTGAAGCTTTCTTT. This codes for CASSSTEAFF.

The CDR3 region has the DNA TGTGCCGGACGACAGGGGCCCTCCTACGAGCAGTACTTC. Its protein product is CAGRQGPSYEQYF. The chain joins TRBV6-5 to TRBJ2-7, with 8 bases that match TRBD1. Germline V gene sequence: CDR1 MNHEY, CDR2 SVGAGI. This CDR3 contains 13 residues. The V segment lost 11 bases and the J segment 0 bases; nucleotides outside the gene matches: 6.

V and J are TRBV6-5 and TRBJ2-5; TRBD2 matches at 7 bases. This CDR3 spans 13 amino acids. CDR1 MNHEY and CDR2 SVGAGI come from the germline V gene. The J segment lost 5 bases and the V segment lost 10 bases, leaving 10 bases of the junction unmatched. As DNA, the CDR3 is TGTGCCAACCTACCTATGGGGGGGGAGACCCAGTACTTC. It yields the protein CANLPMGGETQYF.

This clone has more than one count but fewer than ten. This chain connects TRBV11-1 to TRBJ1-2, with 9 bases fitting TRBD1. CDR1 is SGHAT and CDR2 is FQDESV in the germline V gene (reference sequence). V shed 1 base and J 7 bases; nucleotides not matched to a gene: 7. This CDR3 comprises 15 residues. In DNA form, the CDR3 reads TGTGCCAGCAGCTTAGGTACAGGGGGCTCTCGTGGCTACACCTTC. Translating it yields CASSLGTGGSRGYTF.

The V gene is TRBV6-6, the J gene TRBJ1-2; tentatively, D is TRBD1 (5 bases). The CDR3 contains 15 residues. Germline values: CDR1 MNHNY, CDR2 SVGAGI (reference sequence). Trimming removed 6 bases from V and 2 bases from J, with 16 bases in between. The CDR3 loop reads CASRGPKSENYGYTF. CDR3 DNA sequence: TGTGCCAGCAGGGGACCTAAGTCGGAGAACTATGGCTACACCTTC.

This clone was observed once. Other DNA sequences in the sample encode the same CDR3. This chain links TRBV28 with TRBJ2-5; D gene unclear. Between the trimmed V and J ends, which lost 8 bases and 5 bases, there was a span of 9 bases. This CDR3 is 11 amino acids long. CDR1 is MDHEN, CDR2 SYDVKM, per germline. The CDR3 loop reads CASLRVETQYF. The CDR3 coding sequence is TGTGCCAGCCTTCGGGTTGAGACCCAGTACTTC.

The J gene is TRBJ1-2, the V gene TRBV5-6; 7 bases map to TRBD1. CDR1 SGHDT and CDR2 YYEEEE come from the germline V gene. This CDR3 spans 15 amino acids. V shed 4 bases, J shed 4 bases, and the junction held 10 bases outside the gene matches. CDR3 sequence reads: CASSPRDRVLYGYTF. The CDR3 coding sequence is TGTGCCAGCAGCCCTCGAGACAGGGTTCTCTATGGCTACACCTTC.

The CDR3 sequence: CASSSRDTIYF. CDR3 nucleotides: TGTGCCAGCAGCTCTAGGGACACCATATATTTT. The chain is built from TRBV5-4 and TRBJ1-3, with D hard to call. Germline values: CDR1 SGHNT, CDR2 YYREEE (reference sequence). The CDR3 runs 11 residues. The V end lost 3 bases, the J end lost 8 bases, and 6 bases lay between the germline ends.

About this clone itself: Other DNA sequences of this sample code for an identical CDR3. V and J are TRBV19 and TRBJ1-1; D gene unclear. The CDR3 is 13 amino acids. Trimming stripped 3 bases from V and 1 base from J, with 6 bases between. Germline V gene data show CDR1 as LNHDA and CDR2 as SQIVND (reference sequence). Here the CDR3 DNA reads TGTGCCAGTAGTATTGCCAGGAACACTGAAGCTTTCTTT. This sequence encodes CASSIARNTEAFF. The full variable domain, with the rest looked up from reference TRBV19 and TRBJ1-1, is DGGITQSPKYLFRKEGQNVTLSCEQNLNHDAMYWYRQDPGQGLRLIYYSQIVNDFQKGDIAEGYSVSREKKESFPLTVTSAQKNPTAFYLCASSIARNTEAFFGQGTRLTVV.